These 15 T cell receptor beta chains share one sample of origin, sequenced in a study of vaccination and CD4 T cells after COVID-19. Antigens for these TCRs are unknown. Treatment in this sample: approximately nine-day PBMC culture with coronavirus spike peptide pools or control peptides (ViraFEST assay). An Oncomine TCR Beta short-read assay was used to sequence the DNA from cultured CD4+ T cells. TCRdb recomputed calls from the PCR reads with MiXCR, one row per CDR3 protein. The sample yields some 18,000 distinct CDR3 sequences, about 50% seen once. Source: CD4+ T cells from blood, cultured in vitro, taken before SARS-CoV-2 vaccination. Every receptor here comes from a human donor who had recovered from COVID-19.

The V and J genes are TRBV19 and TRBJ1-2; 11 bases are a match to TRBD1. This CDR3 has 15 residues. Trimming took 5 bases from V and 1 from J; bases not matched to a gene: 3. Germline V lookup: CDR1 LNHDA, CDR2 SQIVND (reference sequence). The CDR3 sequence: CASSGQGASNYGYTF. The CDR3, as DNA: TGTGCCAGTAGTGGACAGGGGGCAAGTAACTATGGCTACACCTTC. Filled out from reference TRBV19 and TRBJ1-2, the complete variable domain reads DGGITQSPKYLFRKEGQNVTLSCEQNLNHDAMYWYRQDPGQGLRLIYYSQIVNDFQKGDIAEGYSVSREKKESFPLTVTSAQKNPTAFYLCASSGQGASNYGYTFGSGTRLTVV.

V usage is TRBV20-1 and J usage is TRBJ2-4; the D gene is possibly TRBD1 (5 bases). The germline V and J ends were trimmed by 6 bases and 1 base, with 16 bases remaining between them. Looked up from germline, CDR1 is DFQATT and CDR2 is SNEGSKA (reference sequence). CDR3 length: 15 residues. For the CDR3, the DNA is TGCAGTGCCCTCGTGACAGACCTCGCCAAAAACATTCAGTACTTC. Translation gives CSALVTDLAKNIQYF.

The chain is built from TRBV19 and TRBJ2-7, with D maybe TRBD1 (5 bases). The CDR3 is 14 amino acids. The germline V and J ends were trimmed by 5 bases and 2 bases, with 13 bases remaining between them. CDR1 and CDR2 (germline): LNHDA, SQIVND (reference sequence). CDR3 sequence (DNA): TGTGCCAGTAGTTACCGACAGTCTCCCTACGAGCAGTACTTC. This codes for CASSYRQSPYEQYF.

The chain recombines TRBV24-1 with TRBJ2-3; TRBD1 agrees at 10 bases. The CDR3 length is 19 residues. The J segment lost 5 bases and the V segment lost 4 bases, leaving 17 bases of the junction unmatched. Germline CDR1 reads KGHDR; CDR2 reads SFDVKD. The CDR3 DNA sequence: TGTGCCACCAGTGACCCGAGCCCTGGGACAGGGGCGGGTAGAGATACGCAGTATTTT. It translates to CATSDPSPGTGAGRDTQYF.

The table lists this clonotype with a few counts. V gene TRBV7-2 combines with J gene TRBJ2-3; D is unresolved. The germline V and J ends were trimmed by 1 base and 3 bases, with 11 bases remaining between them. CDR1 is SGHTA, CDR2 FQGNSA, per germline. This CDR3 contains 15 residues. The CDR3 is CASSLGMGITDTQYF. The CDR3 nucleotides read TGTGCCAGCAGCTTAGGAATGGGGATTACAGATACGCAGTATTTT.

The chain is built from TRBV20-1 and TRBJ2-1; 12 positions match TRBD2. The germline V gene has CDR1 DFQATT and CDR2 SNEGSKA (reference sequence). The CDR3 consists of 16 residues. V was clipped by 3 bases and J by 4 bases; unmatched bases: 7. The CDR3 spells CSARTSGSRSYNEQFF. CDR3 coding DNA: TGCAGTGCTAGGACTAGCGGGAGCCGTAGTTACAATGAGCAGTTCTTC.

This chain uses TRBV7-8 with TRBJ2-1; D remains unclear. There are 11 residues in the CDR3. The V end was cut by 4 bases, the J end by 10 bases, with 8 bases between. Per germline, CDR1 SGHVS and CDR2 FQNEAQ. The CDR3 DNA reads TGTGCCAGCAGCTCCTTGAGGGAGCAGTTCTTC. Its protein is CASSSLREQFF.

The J gene is TRBJ1-5, the V gene TRBV20-1, with D perhaps TRBD1 (6 bases). The germline gives CDR1 DFQATT, CDR2 SNEGSKA (reference sequence). The CDR3 covers 14 residues. Trimming cost V 0 bases and J 4 bases, with 10 bases left between them. Here the CDR3 DNA reads TGCAGTGCTAGAGATCAGACAGGTAATCAGCCCCAGCATTTT. It is translated as CSARDQTGNQPQHF.

V usage is TRBV20-1 and J usage is TRBJ2-3, with 9 bases aligning to TRBD2. After removal of 5 bases from V and 2 bases from J, the junction contained 8 bases not matched to a gene. Looked up from germline, CDR1 is DFQATT and CDR2 is SNEGSKA (reference sequence). CDR3 length: 15 residues. The CDR3, as DNA: TGCAGTGCTTCGGATAGCGGGGGCCTCACAGATACGCAGTATTTT. This translates into CSASDSGGLTDTQYF.

The J gene is TRBJ1-5, the V gene TRBV2; TRBD1 matches at 8 bases. Losses at the gene ends were 6 bases for V and 1 base for J; bases not matched to a gene: 8. CDR1 is SNHLY and CDR2 is FYNNEI in the germline V gene. The CDR3 consists of 16 residues. Here the CDR3 reads CASSAQGARSNQPQHF. The CDR3 DNA is TGTGCCAGCAGCGCTCAGGGGGCGAGAAGCAATCAGCCCCAGCATTTT.

This clonotype was seen a few times. The V and J genes are TRBV6-5 and TRBJ1-6, with 9 bases identical to TRBD1. The junction had 16 bases not matched to a gene; V was cut back by 2 bases and J by 11 bases. This CDR3 region has 18 residues. Germline-derived CDR1 and CDR2 are MNHEY and SVGAGI. CDR3 region: CASSYIGPTLGQGPPLHF. The CDR3 DNA follows: TGTGCCAGCAGTTACATCGGGCCCACTCTGGGACAGGGTCCACCCCTCCACTTT.

The V call is TRBV25-1, the J call TRBJ1-1; unclear D gene. Germline lookup yields CDR1 MGHDK and CDR2 SYGVNS. This CDR3 is 14 amino acids long. V dropped 3 bases and J dropped 4 bases, with 12 bases sitting between them. CDR3 nucleotides: TGTGCCAGCAGTGAGGCCGGGTGGGGCACTGAAGCTTTCTTT. Encoded protein: CASSEAGWGTEAFF.

The CDR3 loop reads CASKAISSYNSPLHF. The CDR3 DNA is TGTGCCAGCAAGGCTATTAGCTCCTATAATTCACCCCTCCACTTT. The V gene is TRBV6-1, the J gene TRBJ1-6; D remains unclear. CDR1 and CDR2 (germline): MNHNS, SASEGT. The length of the CDR3 is 15 residues. Trimming took off 7 bases at V and 0 bases at J, with 10 bases between the two ends.

The gene calls are TRBV4-3 and TRBJ2-6, with D maybe TRBD1 (6 bases). Germline CDR1 and CDR2: LGHNA and YSLEER. Trimming removed 1 base from V and 1 base from J, with 14 bases in between. The CDR3 consists of 18 residues. The CDR3 protein is CASSQGSRGQSGANVLTF. The CDR3 DNA is TGCGCCAGCAGCCAAGGATCCAGGGGTCAATCTGGGGCCAACGTCCTGACTTTC.

The genes are TRBV19 and TRBJ2-1, with D perhaps TRBD1 (5 bases). Trimming shortened V by 3 bases and J by 7 bases, and 16 bases separated the two germline ends. The CDR3 is 15 amino acids. The V gene's germline CDR1 is LNHDA and CDR2 SQIVND (reference sequence). This CDR3 reads CASSIWGTRRNEQFF. The DNA of the CDR3 is TGTGCCAGTAGTATTTGGGGCACCCGGCGGAATGAGCAGTTCTTC.